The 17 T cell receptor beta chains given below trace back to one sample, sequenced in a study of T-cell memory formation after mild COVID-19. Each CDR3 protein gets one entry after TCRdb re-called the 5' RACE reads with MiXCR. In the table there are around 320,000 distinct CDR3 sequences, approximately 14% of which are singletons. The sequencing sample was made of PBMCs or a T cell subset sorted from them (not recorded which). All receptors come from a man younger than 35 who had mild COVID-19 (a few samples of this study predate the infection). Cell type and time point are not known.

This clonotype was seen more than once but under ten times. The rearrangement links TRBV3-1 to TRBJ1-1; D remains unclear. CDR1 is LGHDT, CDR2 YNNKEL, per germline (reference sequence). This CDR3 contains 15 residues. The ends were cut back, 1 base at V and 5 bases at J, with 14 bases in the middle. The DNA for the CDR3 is TGTGCCAGCAGCCAAGGAGCGGGGTACGGGACTGAAGCTTTCTTT. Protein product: CASSQGAGYGTEAFF.

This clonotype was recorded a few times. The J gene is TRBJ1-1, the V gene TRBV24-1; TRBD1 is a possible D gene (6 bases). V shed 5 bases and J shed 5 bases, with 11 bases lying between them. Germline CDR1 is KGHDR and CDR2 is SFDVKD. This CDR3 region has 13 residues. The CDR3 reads CATSGGGPTEAFF. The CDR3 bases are TGTGCCACCAGTGGAGGGGGGCCGACTGAAGCTTTCTTT.

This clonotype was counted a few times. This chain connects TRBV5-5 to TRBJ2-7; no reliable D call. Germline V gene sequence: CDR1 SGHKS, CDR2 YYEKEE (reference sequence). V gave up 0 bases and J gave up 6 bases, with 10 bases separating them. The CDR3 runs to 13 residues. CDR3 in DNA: TGTGCCAGCAGCTTGGGTTGGGCCGTCGAGCAGTACGTC. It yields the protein CASSLGWAVEQYV.

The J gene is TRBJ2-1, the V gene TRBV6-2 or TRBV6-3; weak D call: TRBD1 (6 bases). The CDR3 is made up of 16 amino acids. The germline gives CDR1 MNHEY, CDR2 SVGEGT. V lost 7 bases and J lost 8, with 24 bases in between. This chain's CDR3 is CASTLQGNSGLDEQFF. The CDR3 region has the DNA TGTGCCAGCACTTTACAGGGTAACTCAGGACTCGATGAGCAGTTCTTC.

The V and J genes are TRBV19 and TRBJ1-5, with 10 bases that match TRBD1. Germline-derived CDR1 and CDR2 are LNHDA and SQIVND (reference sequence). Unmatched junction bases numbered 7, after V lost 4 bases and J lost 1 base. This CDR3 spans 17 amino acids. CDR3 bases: TGTGCCAGTAGTAAAGACAGGGGGCGAGGGAGCAATCAGCCCCAGCATTTT. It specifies CASSKDRGRGSNQPQHF.

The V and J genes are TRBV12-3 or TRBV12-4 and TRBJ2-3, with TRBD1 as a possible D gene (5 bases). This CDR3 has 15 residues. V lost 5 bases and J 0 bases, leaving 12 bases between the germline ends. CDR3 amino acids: CASSPRQISTDTQYF. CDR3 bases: TGTGCCAGCAGTCCACGACAGATTAGCACAGATACGCAGTATTTT.

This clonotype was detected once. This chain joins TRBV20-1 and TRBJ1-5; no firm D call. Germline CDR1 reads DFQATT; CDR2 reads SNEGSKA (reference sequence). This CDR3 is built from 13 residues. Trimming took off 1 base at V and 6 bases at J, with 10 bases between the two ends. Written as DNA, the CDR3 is TGCAGTGCTAGAGTGGCCGAGGGTCAGCCCCAGCATTTT. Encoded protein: CSARVAEGQPQHF.

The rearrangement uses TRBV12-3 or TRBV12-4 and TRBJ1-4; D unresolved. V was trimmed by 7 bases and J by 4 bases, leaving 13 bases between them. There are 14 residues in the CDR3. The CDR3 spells CASTSDGLNEKLFF. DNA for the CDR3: TGTGCCAGCACCTCGGACGGACTTAATGAAAAACTGTTTTTT.

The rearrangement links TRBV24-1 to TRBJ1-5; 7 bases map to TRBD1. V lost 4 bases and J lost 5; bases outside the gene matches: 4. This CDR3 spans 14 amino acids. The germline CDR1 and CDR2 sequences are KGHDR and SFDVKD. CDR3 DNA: TGTGCCACCAGTGAGTCGACAGGGCATCAGCCCCAGCATTTT. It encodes CATSESTGHQPQHF.

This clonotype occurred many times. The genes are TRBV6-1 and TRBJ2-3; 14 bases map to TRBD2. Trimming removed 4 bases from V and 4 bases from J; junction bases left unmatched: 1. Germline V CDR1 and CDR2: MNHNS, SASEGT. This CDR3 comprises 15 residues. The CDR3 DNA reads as TGTGCCAGCAGTGGACTAGCGGGGGGGCCAGATACGCAGTATTTT. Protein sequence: CASSGLAGGPDTQYF.

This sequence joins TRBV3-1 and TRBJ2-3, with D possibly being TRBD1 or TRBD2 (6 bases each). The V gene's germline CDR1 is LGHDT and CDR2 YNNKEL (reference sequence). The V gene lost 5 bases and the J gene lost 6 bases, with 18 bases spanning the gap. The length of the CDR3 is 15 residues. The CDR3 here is CASSSAKRGGDTQYF. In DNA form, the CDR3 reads TGTGCCAGCAGCTCAGCCAAACGAGGGGGGGATACGCAGTATTTT.

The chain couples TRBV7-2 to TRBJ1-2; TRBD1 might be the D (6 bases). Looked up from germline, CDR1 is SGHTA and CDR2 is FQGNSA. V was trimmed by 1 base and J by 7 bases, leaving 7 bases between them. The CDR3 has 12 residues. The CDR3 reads CASSLGTVGYTF. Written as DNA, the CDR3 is TGTGCCAGCAGCTTAGGGACAGTTGGCTACACCTTC. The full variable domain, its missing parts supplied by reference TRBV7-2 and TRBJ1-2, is GAGVSQSPSNKVTEKGKDVELRCDPISGHTALYWYRQSLGQGLEFLIYFQGNSAPDKSGLPSDRFSAERTGGSVSTLTIQRTQQEDSAVYLCASSLGTVGYTFGSGTRLTVV.

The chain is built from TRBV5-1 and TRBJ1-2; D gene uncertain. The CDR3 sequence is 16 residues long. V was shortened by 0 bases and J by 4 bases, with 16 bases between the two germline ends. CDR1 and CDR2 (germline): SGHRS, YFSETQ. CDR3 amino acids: CASSLALRAPSYGYTF. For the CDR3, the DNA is TGCGCCAGCAGCTTGGCGTTAAGGGCGCCTTCCTATGGCTACACCTTC.

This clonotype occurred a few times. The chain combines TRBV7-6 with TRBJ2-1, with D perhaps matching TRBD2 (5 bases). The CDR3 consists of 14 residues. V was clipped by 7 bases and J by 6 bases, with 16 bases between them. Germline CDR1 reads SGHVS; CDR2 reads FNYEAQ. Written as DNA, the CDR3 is TGTGCCAGCAATTCCGGGGTAGGGTTCAATGAGCAGTTCTTC. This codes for CASNSGVGFNEQFF.

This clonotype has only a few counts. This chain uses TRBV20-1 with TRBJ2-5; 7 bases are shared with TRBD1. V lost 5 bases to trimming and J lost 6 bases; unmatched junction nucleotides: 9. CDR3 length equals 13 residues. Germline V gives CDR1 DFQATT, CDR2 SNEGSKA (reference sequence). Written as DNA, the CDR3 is TGCAGTGCTGGGCCAGGGGGTGGAAAGACCCAGTACTTC. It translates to CSAGPGGGKTQYF.

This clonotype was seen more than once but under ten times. The CDR3 sequence: CASSQDPLNRVMNTEAFF. Here the CDR3 DNA reads TGCGCCAGCAGCCAAGACCCCCTGAACAGGGTCATGAACACTGAAGCTTTCTTT. The chain joins TRBV4-1 to TRBJ1-1, with D possibly matching TRBD1 (6 bases). From germline, CDR1 is MGHRA and CDR2 YSYEKL. V lost 0 bases and J lost 0, with 17 bases in between. This CDR3 has 18 residues.

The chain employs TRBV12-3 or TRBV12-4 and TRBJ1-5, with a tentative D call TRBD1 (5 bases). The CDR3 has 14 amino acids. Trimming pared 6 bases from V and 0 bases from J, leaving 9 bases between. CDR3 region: CASRGLDSNQPQHF. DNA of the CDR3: TGTGCCAGCAGGGGACTGGATAGCAATCAGCCCCAGCATTTT.